This T cell receptor beta chain was found in a study of cytomegalovirus exposure and HLA in healthy donors. Turning to the study itself: In a later analysis, the approximately 120 validation repertoires were reported to have used the same platform as the roughly 600 first-cohort repertoires.

CDR3 size: 18 residues. Germline V gives CDR1 SGHRS, CDR2 YFSETQ. After removal of 2 bases from V and 1 base from J, the junction contained 7 bases not matched to a gene. Profiling relied on immunoSEQ multiplex PCR, and the TCRdb table lists in-frame clones only, not all of them. The profile shows approximately 54,000 clones, about 92% of them singletons. With regard to this clone: Its antigen is not known.

Notes on the study in general: One later analysis, an examination of the 120 validation repertoires, found that first-cohort TCR clusters tended to co-occur in them. Reports described diagnosis of cytomegalovirus status by the classifier as highly specific and sensitive. Generally TCR sequences proved uncommon, though certain public TCRs appeared in numerous donors.

The sequence was obtained from a woman younger than 35 in good health and CMV-seropositive. Sequencing was done on a sample of PBMCs. The chain joins TRBV5-1 to TRBJ2-5, with 14 nucleotides matching TRBD2. The CDR3 coding sequence is TGCGCCAGCAGCTTCGGACTAGCGGGGGGCGGAACCCAAGAGACCCAGTACTTC. This translates into CASSFGLAGGGTQETQYF. Drawing the rest from reference TRBV5-1 and TRBJ2-5, the complete variable domain is KAGVTQTPRYLIKTRGQQVTLSCSPISGHRSVSWYQQTPGQGLQFLFEYFSETQRNKGNFPGRFSGRQFSNSRSEMNVSTLELGDSALYLCASSFGLAGGGTQETQYFGPGTRLLVL.